This T cell receptor beta chain was identified during a study of shared T cell receptors in the human thymus. V lost 6 bases to trimming and J lost 7 bases, with 22 bases between them. The CDR3 has 15 amino acids. From germline, CDR1 is SEHNR and CDR2 FQNEAQ (reference sequence). Libraries were prepared by immunoSEQ multiplex PCR; TCRdb keeps only in-frame clonotypes and omits some of them. The sample holds hundreds of thousands of clones; about 89% are singletons and the top ten take over 0.008%. The same data also went into a second study, on human thymus T cells. In that study: In corrective heart surgery, resections were taken, and these provided the thymus tissue. Thymic and blood repertoires appeared to show biased V and J gene usage.

Specimen: thymocytes. This clonotype originated in a boy under three years old with a congenital heart defect. The chain has TRBV7-9 and TRBJ2-7; a weak D match, TRBD1 (6 bases). CDR3 coding DNA: TGTGCCAGCAGTTCTACAGGGTACTCTACGGGGGAGCAGTACTTC. Translation: CASSSTGYSTGEQYF.